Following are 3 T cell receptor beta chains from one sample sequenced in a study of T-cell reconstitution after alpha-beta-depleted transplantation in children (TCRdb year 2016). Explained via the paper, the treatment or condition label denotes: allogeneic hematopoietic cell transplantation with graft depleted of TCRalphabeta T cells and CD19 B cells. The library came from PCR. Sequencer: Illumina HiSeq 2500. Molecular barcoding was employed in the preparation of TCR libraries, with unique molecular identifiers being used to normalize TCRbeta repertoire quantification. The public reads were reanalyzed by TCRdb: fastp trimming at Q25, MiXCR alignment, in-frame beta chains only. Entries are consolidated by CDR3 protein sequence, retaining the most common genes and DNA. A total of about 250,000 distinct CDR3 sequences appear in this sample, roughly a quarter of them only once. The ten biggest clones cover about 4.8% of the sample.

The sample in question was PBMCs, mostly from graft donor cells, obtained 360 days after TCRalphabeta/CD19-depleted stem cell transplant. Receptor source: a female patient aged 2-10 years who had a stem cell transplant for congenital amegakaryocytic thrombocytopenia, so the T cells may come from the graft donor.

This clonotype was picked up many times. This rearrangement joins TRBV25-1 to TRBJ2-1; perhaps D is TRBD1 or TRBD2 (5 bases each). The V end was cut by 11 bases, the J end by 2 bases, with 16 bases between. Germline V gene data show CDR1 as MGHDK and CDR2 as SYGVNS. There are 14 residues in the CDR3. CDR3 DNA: TGTGCCTCAGAGGGACCTCTTACCTACAATGAGCAGTTCTTC. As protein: CASEGPLTYNEQFF.

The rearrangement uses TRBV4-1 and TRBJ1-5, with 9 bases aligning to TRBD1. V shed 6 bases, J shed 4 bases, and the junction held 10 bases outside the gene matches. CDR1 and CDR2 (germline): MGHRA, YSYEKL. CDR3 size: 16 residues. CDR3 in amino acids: CASSTTGGPENQPQHF. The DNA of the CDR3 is TGCGCCAGCAGTACCACAGGGGGCCCCGAAAATCAGCCCCAGCATTTT.

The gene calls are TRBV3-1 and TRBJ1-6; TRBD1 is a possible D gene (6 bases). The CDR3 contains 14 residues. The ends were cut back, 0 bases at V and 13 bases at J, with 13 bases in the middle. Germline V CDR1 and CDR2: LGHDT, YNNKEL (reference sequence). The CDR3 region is CASSQDYGGAPLHF. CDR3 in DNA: TGTGCCAGCAGCCAAGATTATGGGGGGGCCCCCCTCCACTTT.